These 9 T cell receptor beta chains came from one sample sequenced in a study of cytomegalovirus exposure and HLA in healthy donors. The PCR had 60 Vbeta and 13 Jbeta primers. The protocol was immunoSEQ multiplex PCR, while the TCRdb copy is restricted to in-frame clones and leaves out a portion. The sample has 72,000 or so clones, around 78% seen once. Sequenced sample: PBMCs. Receptors originate from a man younger than 35 in good health and CMV-seropositive.

For the CDR3, the DNA is TGTGCCAGCAGCCTCGGAAGCGCCAGAAATAATTCACCCCTCCACTTT. Its translation: CASSLGSARNNSPLHF. The chain links TRBV11-2 to TRBJ1-6; D is unresolved. Germline V lookup: CDR1 SGHAT, CDR2 FQNNGV. Trimming stripped 5 bases from V and 5 bases from J, with 16 bases between. This CDR3 is built from 16 residues.

This clone was found once. The CDR3 protein is CASSKGASSLYTEQFF. The CDR3 coding sequence is TGTGCCAGCAGCAAAGGCGCTAGCTCCCTCTACACTGAGCAGTTCTTC. The V and J genes are TRBV21-1 and TRBJ2-1; no DNA check was done on the table's D call, TRBD2. TRBV21-1 is classified as a pseudogene. The CDR3 extends over 16 amino acids.

The chain is built from TRBV18 and TRBJ2-5; D possibly corresponds to TRBD2 (5 bases). This CDR3 has 14 amino acids. Germline lookup yields CDR1 KGHSH and CDR2 LQKENI. Trimming removed 4 bases from V and 2 bases from J, with 11 bases in between. In DNA form, the CDR3 reads TGTGCCAGCTCACGACGGACGGGACAAGAGACCCAGTACTTC. Residues: CASSRRTGQETQYF.

The V and J genes are TRBV30 and TRBJ1-1; the match to TRBD1 covers 7 bases. The CDR3 is made up of 18 amino acids. V lost 0 bases to trimming and J lost 2 bases; unmatched junction nucleotides: 15. CDR1 is GTSNPN, CDR2 SVGIG, per germline (reference sequence). CDR3 amino acids: CAWSVWDSRTLTNTEAFF. The CDR3 DNA sequence: TGTGCCTGGAGTGTCTGGGACAGCCGAACACTCACAAACACTGAAGCTTTCTTT.

The chain recombines TRBV6-1 with TRBJ1-2; no firm D call. Germline CDR1 MNHNS, CDR2 SASEGT. This CDR3 has 14 amino acids. The ends were cut back, 3 bases at V and 0 bases at J, with 8 bases in the middle. Here the CDR3 reads CASSEGRTNYGYTF. The CDR3 DNA is TGTGCCAGCAGTGAGGGCAGAACTAACTATGGCTACACCTTC.

The V and J genes are TRBV7-9 and TRBJ2-1; TRBD2 might be the D (6 bases). V was clipped by 6 bases and J by 8 bases, with 20 bases between them. The CDR3 runs 15 residues. The germline V gene encodes CDR1 SEHNR and CDR2 FQNEAQ (reference sequence). CDR3 nucleotides: TGTGCCAGCAGAAGAAAGGAGGGCAGGGAGCATGAGCAGTTCTTC. Amino acids: CASRRKEGREHEQFF.

The chain employs TRBV5-1 and TRBJ2-7; 9 bases agree with TRBD2. The CDR3 loop spans 15 amino acids. Germline V gives CDR1 SGHRS, CDR2 YFSETQ. V lost 5 bases and J lost 0; bases outside the gene matches: 6. CDR3 sequence (DNA): TGCGCCAGCAGACCCGCGGGGGGGAGCTCCTACGAGCAGTACTTC. Encoded protein: CASRPAGGSSYEQYF.

The chain uses TRBV5-5 and TRBJ1-4, with D possibly matching TRBD1 (5 bases). Trimming left V 5 bases short and J 4 bases short, with 9 bases between. The germline V gene has CDR1 SGHKS and CDR2 YYEKEE (reference sequence). CDR3 length: 13 amino acids. CDR3 in DNA: TGTGCCAGCAGACGGGGGAGTAATGAAAAACTGTTTTTT. Translated: CASRRGSNEKLFF.

The gene calls are TRBV10-3 and TRBJ1-5, with TRBD1 matching 7 bases. Per germline, CDR1 ENHRY and CDR2 SYGVKD. This CDR3 comprises 13 residues. Trimming removed 8 bases from V and 3 bases from J; junction bases left unmatched: 4. The CDR3 nucleotides read TGTGCCATCGTGGGACAGATCAATCAGCCCCAGCATTTT. It yields the protein CAIVGQINQPQHF.